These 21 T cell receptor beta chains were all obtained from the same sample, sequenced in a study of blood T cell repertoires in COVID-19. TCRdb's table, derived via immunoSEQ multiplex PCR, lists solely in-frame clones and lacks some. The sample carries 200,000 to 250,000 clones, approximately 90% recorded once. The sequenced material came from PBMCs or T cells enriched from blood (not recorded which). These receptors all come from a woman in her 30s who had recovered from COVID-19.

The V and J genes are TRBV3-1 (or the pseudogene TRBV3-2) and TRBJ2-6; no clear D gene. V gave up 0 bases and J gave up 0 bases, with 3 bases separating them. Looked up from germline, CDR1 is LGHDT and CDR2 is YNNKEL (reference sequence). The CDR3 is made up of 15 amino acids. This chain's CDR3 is CASSQDFSGANVLTF. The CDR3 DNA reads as TGTGCCAGCAGCCAAGACTTCTCTGGGGCCAACGTCCTGACTTTC.

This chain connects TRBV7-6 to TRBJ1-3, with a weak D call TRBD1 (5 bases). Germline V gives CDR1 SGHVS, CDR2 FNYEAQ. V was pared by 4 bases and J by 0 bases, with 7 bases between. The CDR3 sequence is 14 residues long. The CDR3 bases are TGTGCCAGCAGCTCAGGGTTCTCTGGAAACACCATATATTTT. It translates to CASSSGFSGNTIYF.

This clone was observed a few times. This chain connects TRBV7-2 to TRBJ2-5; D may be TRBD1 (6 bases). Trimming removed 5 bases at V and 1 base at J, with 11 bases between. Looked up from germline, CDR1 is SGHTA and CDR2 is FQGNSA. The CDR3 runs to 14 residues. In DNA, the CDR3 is TGTGCCAGCAGCGCCGACAGGCGCCAAGAGACCCAGTACTTC. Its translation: CASSADRRQETQYF.

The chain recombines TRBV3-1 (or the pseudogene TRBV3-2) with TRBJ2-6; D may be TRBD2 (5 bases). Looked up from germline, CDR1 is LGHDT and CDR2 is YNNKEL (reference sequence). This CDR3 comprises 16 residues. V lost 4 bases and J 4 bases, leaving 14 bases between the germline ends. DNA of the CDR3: TGTGCCAGCAGCCTATATACGGGGTCCGGGGCCAACGTCCTGACTTTC. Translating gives CASSLYTGSGANVLTF.

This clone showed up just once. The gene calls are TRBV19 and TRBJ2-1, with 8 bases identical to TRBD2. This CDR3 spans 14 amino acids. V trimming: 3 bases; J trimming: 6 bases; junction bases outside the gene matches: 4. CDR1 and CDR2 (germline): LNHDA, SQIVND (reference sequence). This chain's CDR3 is CASSIRGGFNEQFF. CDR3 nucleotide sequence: TGTGCCAGTAGTATTCGCGGGGGGTTCAATGAGCAGTTCTTC.

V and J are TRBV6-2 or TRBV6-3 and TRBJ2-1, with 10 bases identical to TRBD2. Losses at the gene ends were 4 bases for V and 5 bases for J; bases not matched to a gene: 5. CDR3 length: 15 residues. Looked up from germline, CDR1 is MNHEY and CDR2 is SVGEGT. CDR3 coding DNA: TGTGCCAGCAGTTGGAGCGGGGGGGAGGACAATGAGCAGTTCTTC. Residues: CASSWSGGEDNEQFF.

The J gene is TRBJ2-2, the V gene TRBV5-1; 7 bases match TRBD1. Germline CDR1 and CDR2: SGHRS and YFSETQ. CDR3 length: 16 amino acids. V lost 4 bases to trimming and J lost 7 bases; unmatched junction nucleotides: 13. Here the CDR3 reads CASSLSTGLGNGELFF. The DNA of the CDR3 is TGCGCCAGCAGCCTATCGACAGGGCTCGGAAACGGGGAGCTGTTTTTT.

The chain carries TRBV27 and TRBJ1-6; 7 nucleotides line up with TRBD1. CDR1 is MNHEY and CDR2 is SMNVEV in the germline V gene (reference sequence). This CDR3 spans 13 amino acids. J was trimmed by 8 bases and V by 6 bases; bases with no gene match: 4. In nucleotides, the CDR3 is TGTGCCAGCAGACAGGGGATGCATTCACCCCTCCACTTT. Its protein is CASRQGMHSPLHF.

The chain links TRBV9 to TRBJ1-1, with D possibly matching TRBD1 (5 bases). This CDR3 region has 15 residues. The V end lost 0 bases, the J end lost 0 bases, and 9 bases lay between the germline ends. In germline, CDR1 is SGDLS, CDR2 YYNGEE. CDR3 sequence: CASSVEGVVNTEAFF. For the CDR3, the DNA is TGTGCCAGCAGCGTAGAAGGGGTGGTGAACACTGAAGCTTTCTTT.

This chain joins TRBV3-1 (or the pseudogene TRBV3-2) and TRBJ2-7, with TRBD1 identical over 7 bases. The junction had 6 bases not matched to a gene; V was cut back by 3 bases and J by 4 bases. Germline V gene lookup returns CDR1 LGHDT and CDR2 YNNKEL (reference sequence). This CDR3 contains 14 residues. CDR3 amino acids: CASSHGTDRYEQYF. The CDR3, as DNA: TGTGCCAGCAGCCACGGGACAGACCGGTACGAGCAGTACTTC.

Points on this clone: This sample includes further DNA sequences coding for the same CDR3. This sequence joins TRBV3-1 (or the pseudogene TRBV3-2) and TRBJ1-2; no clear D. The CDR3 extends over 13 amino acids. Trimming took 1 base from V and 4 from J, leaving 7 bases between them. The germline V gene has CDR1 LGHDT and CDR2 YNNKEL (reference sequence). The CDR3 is CASSQGTAYGYTF. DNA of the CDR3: TGTGCCAGCAGCCAAGGAACAGCCTATGGCTACACCTTC.

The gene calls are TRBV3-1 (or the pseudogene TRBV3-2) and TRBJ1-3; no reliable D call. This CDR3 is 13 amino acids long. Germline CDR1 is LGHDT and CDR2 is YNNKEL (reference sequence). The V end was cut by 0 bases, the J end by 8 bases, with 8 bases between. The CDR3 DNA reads TGTGCCAGCAGCCAAGATGGTAGAGACACCATATATTTT. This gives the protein CASSQDGRDTIYF.

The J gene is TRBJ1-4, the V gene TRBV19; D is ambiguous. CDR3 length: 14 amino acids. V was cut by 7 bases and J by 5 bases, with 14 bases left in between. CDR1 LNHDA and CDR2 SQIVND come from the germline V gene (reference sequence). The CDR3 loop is CASKDAGLNEKLFF. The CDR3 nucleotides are TGTGCCAGTAAAGATGCGGGATTAAATGAAAAACTGTTTTTT.

Here the CDR3 reads CASSRPGGTGELFF. CDR3 nucleotide sequence: TGTGCCAGCAGCCGTCCGGGGGGGACCGGGGAGCTGTTTTTT. The chain has TRBV14 and TRBJ2-2; TRBD2 matches at 8 bases. The V and J ends lost 4 bases and 5 bases, in that order; junction bases with no gene match: 3. The CDR3 runs 14 residues. Germline V gives CDR1 SGHDN, CDR2 FVKESK.

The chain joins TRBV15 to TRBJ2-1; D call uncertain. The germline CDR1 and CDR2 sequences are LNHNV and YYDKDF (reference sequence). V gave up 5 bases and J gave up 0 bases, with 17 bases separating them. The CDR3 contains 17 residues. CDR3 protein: CATSPIAPPSSYNEQFF. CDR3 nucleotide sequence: TGTGCCACCAGCCCCATTGCACCCCCGAGCTCCTACAATGAGCAGTTCTTC.

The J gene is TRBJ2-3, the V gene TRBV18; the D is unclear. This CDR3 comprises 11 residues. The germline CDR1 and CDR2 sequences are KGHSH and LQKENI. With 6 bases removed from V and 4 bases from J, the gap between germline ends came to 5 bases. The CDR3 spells CASSPADTQYF. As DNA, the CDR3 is TGTGCCAGCTCTCCCGCAGATACGCAGTATTTT.

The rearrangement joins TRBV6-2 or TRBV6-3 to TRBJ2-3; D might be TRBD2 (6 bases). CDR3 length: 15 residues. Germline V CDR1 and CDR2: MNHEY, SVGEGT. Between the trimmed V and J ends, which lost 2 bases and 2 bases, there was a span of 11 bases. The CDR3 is CASSYLRGTTDTQYF. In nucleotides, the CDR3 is TGTGCCAGCAGTTACCTCCGGGGGACCACAGATACGCAGTATTTT.

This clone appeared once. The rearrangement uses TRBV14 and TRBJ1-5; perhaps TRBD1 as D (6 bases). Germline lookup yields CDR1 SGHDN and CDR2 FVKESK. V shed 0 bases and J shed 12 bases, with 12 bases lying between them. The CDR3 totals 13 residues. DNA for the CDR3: TGTGCCAGCAGCCAAGAGTCGACAGGACTCCAGCATTTT. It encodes CASSQESTGLQHF.

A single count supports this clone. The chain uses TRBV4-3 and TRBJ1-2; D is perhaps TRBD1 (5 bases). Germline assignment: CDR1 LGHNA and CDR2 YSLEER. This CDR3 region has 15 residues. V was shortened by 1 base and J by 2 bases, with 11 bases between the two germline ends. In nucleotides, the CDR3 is TGCGCCAGCAGCCAAGCAGTACAGGCCAACTATGGCTACACCTTC. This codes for CASSQAVQANYGYTF.

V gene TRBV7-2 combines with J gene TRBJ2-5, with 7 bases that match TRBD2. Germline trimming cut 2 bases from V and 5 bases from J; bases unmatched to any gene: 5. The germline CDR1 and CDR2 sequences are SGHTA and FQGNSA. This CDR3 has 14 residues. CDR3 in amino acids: CASSLQAGYETQYF. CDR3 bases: TGTGCCAGCAGCTTACAAGCGGGGTACGAGACCCAGTACTTC. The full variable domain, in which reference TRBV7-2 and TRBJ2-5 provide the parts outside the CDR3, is GAGVSQSPSNKVTEKGKDVELRCDPISGHTALYWYRQSLGQGLEFLIYFQGNSAPDKSGLPSDRFSAERTGGSVSTLTIQRTQQEDSAVYLCASSLQAGYETQYFGPGTRLLVL.

The CDR3 DNA follows: TGTGCCAGCAGCGTAGCGACTAACACTGAAGCTTTCTTT. As protein: CASSVATNTEAFF. The chain combines TRBV9 with TRBJ1-1; D is ambiguous. The germline V gene encodes CDR1 SGDLS and CDR2 YYNGEE. V was shortened by 0 bases and J by 2 bases, with 5 bases between the two germline ends. The CDR3 is made up of 13 amino acids.